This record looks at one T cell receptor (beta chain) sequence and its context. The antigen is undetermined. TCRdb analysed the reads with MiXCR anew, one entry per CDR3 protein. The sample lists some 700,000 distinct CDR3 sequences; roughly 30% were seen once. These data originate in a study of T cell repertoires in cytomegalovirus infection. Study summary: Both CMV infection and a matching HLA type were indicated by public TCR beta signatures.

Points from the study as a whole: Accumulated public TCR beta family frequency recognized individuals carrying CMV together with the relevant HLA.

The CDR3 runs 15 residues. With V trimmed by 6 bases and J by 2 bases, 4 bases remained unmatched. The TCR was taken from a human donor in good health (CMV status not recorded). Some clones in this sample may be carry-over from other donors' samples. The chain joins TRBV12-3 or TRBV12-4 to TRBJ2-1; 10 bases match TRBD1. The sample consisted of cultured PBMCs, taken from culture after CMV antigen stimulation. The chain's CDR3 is CASRKTGGAYNEQFF. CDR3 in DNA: TGTGCCAGCAGGAAGACAGGGGGCGCCTACAATGAGCAGTTCTTC.